Each of the 30 T cell receptor beta chains below was sequenced from the same sample in a study of cytomegalovirus exposure and HLA in healthy donors. The PCR contained 60 Vbeta and 13 Jbeta primers. Data came from immunoSEQ multiplex PCR; TCRdb stores just in-frame clones and leaves some out. This table has about 100,000 clones, 84% appearing once. The material sequenced was PBMCs. The receptors were sampled from a woman between 18 and 29 years old in good health and CMV-seronegative.

This sequence joins TRBV7-2 and TRBJ2-5, with 11 positions matching TRBD2. CDR3 size: 15 residues. Germline CDR1 SGHTA, CDR2 FQGNSA. After removal of 5 bases from V and 2 bases from J, the junction contained 4 bases not matched to a gene. The CDR3 reads CASSTLAGVQETQYF. As DNA, the CDR3 is TGTGCCAGCAGCACACTAGCGGGAGTACAAGAGACCCAGTACTTC.

The genes are TRBV19 and TRBJ2-3; 7 bases are a match to TRBD2. V shed 5 bases, J shed 2 bases, and the junction held 4 bases outside the gene matches. Germline V gene data show CDR1 as LNHDA and CDR2 as SQIVND (reference sequence). The CDR3 contains 14 residues. CDR3 residues: CASSERDSTDTQYF. The CDR3 DNA reads as TGTGCCAGTAGTGAGCGGGACTCCACAGATACGCAGTATTTT. Using reference TRBV19 and TRBJ2-3 for the parts outside the CDR3, the full variable domain is DGGITQSPKYLFRKEGQNVTLSCEQNLNHDAMYWYRQDPGQGLRLIYYSQIVNDFQKGDIAEGYSVSREKKESFPLTVTSAQKNPTAFYLCASSERDSTDTQYFGPGTRLTVL.

V usage is TRBV2 and J usage is TRBJ2-5; D is perhaps TRBD1 (7 bases). The J call is doubtful: the DNA matches TRBJ2-7 better. The germline V gene encodes CDR1 SNHLY and CDR2 FYNNEI. The CDR3 sequence is 14 residues long. CDR3: CASRPTGEDYEQYF. CDR3 sequence (DNA): TGTGCCAGCAGACCCACAGGGGAGGACTACGAGCAGTACTTC.

This chain links TRBV5-5 with TRBJ2-7, with TRBD1 matching over 7 bases. Per germline, CDR1 SGHKS and CDR2 YYEKEE (reference sequence). This CDR3 has 14 residues. V gave up 4 bases and J gave up 5 bases; unmatched junction bases: 9. Written as DNA, the CDR3 is TGTGCCAGCAGCCCTAAGACAGGGTCCGACGAGCAGTACTTC. It encodes CASSPKTGSDEQYF.

The chain uses TRBV5-4 and TRBJ1-2; TRBD1 might be the D (6 bases). The CDR3 totals 13 residues. Between the trimmed V and J ends, which lost 4 bases and 4 bases, there was a span of 11 bases. Looked up from germline, CDR1 is SGHNT and CDR2 is YYREEE (reference sequence). The CDR3 sequence is CASSEDSSYGYTF. The DNA of the CDR3 is TGTGCCAGCAGCGAGGACAGCTCCTATGGCTACACCTTC.

V gene TRBV6-5 combines with J gene TRBJ2-1, with TRBD1 identical over 7 bases. The CDR3 extends over 14 amino acids. V lost 8 bases and J lost 4; bases outside the gene matches: 8. The V gene's germline CDR1 is MNHEY and CDR2 SVGAGI. The CDR3 is CASSTGHFYNEQFF. The CDR3 bases are TGTGCCAGCTCGACAGGGCATTTTTACAATGAGCAGTTCTTC.

The chain carries TRBV18 and TRBJ1-6, with TRBD1 matching 9 bases. This CDR3 is 15 amino acids long. CDR1 is KGHSH and CDR2 is LQKENI in the germline V gene. The junction had 8 bases not matched to a gene; V was cut back by 3 bases and J by 11 bases. The CDR3: CASSPNTGGEPPLHF. The CDR3 DNA follows: TGTGCCAGCTCACCTAACACAGGGGGCGAACCACCCCTCCACTTT.

This rearrangement joins TRBV1 to TRBJ2-7; TRBD1, the table's D call, was not compared with the DNA. TRBV1 is a recognized pseudogene. There are 17 residues in the CDR3. The CDR3 DNA reads as TGCACCAGCAGCCAAGAGGTGATCCGGGACAGGGAATACGAGCAGTACTTC. Its protein product is CTSSQEVIRDREYEQYF.

This clone was detected once. The junction and the germline gene differ at one end; a read error may be behind it. The V and J genes are TRBV6-1 and TRBJ2-1; TRBD2 agrees at 7 bases. Germline loops: CDR1 MNHNS, CDR2 SASEGT. This CDR3 contains 13 residues. CDR3 nucleotides: TGTGCCAGCAGTGAAGCCGCGGGCGGGAGTGTGATCTTC. This codes for CASSEAAGGSVIF.

As for this clone: One junction end disagrees with the germline gene, perhaps due to a read error. The chain carries TRBV25-1 and TRBJ2-1, with 9 bases aligning to TRBD1. CDR1 and CDR2 from the germline V gene are MGHDK and SYGVNS. This CDR3 contains 12 residues. The CDR3 coding sequence is TGTGCCAGCAGTGTAACACGGGACAGGGTAATCTTC. It is translated as CASSVTRDRVIF. Using reference TRBV25-1 and TRBJ2-1 for the parts outside the CDR3, the full variable domain is EADIYQTPRYLVIGTGKKITLECSQTMGHDKMYWYQQDPGMELHLIHYSYGVNSTEKGDLSSESTVSRIRTEHFPLTLESARPSHTSQYLCASSVTRDRVIFGPGTRLTVL.

The chain has TRBV18 and TRBJ1-4; 7 bases are shared with TRBD1. J gave up 0 bases and V 5 bases, and 6 bases lay outside the gene matches. Germline V lookup: CDR1 KGHSH, CDR2 LQKENI. The CDR3 sequence is 16 residues long. CDR3 in amino acids: CASSETTGPTNEKLFF. DNA for the CDR3: TGTGCCAGCTCAGAAACGACAGGGCCAACTAATGAAAAACTGTTTTTT.

This clone was seen a single time. J is TRBJ2-1 and V is TRBV9; TRBD2 matches at 9 bases. CDR1 and CDR2 from the germline V gene are SGDLS and YYNGEE. V lost 5 bases to trimming and J lost 6 bases; unmatched junction nucleotides: 9. The CDR3 is 15 residues long. CDR3 coding DNA: TGTGCCAGCAGTCCAACCAGGCGGGAGGGCAATGAGCAGTTCTTC. Its protein is CASSPTRREGNEQFF. The whole variable domain, remainder taken from reference TRBV9 and TRBJ2-1, is DSGVTQTPKHLITATGQRVTLRCSPRSGDLSVYWYQQSLDQGLQFLIQYYNGEERAKGNILERFSAQQFPDLHSELNLSSLELGDSALYFCASSPTRREGNEQFFGPGTRLTVL.

This clone was recorded only once. The chain couples TRBV2 to TRBJ2-7; a weak D match, TRBD1 (6 bases). Trimming pared 2 bases from V and 3 bases from J, leaving 11 bases between. The CDR3 extends over 14 amino acids. The germline gives CDR1 SNHLY, CDR2 FYNNEI. The CDR3 here is CASSEPRGFYEQYF. The CDR3 DNA is TGTGCCAGCAGTGAACCGAGGGGGTTCTACGAGCAGTACTTC.

The chain employs TRBV28 and TRBJ2-7, with 9 nucleotides matching TRBD2. CDR1 MDHEN and CDR2 SYDVKM come from the germline V gene. The CDR3 has 13 residues. V was clipped by 6 bases and J by 2 bases; unmatched bases: 2. CDR3 sequence: CASRASGAYEQYF. CDR3 DNA sequence: TGTGCCAGCAGGGCTAGCGGGGCCTACGAGCAGTACTTC.

The chain combines TRBV5-4 with TRBJ2-5; 7 bases align to TRBD2. The CDR3 consists of 15 residues. Germline CDR1 and CDR2: SGHNT and YYREEE (reference sequence). Losses at the gene ends were 1 base for V and 3 bases for J; bases not matched to a gene: 6. This chain's CDR3 is CASSLKTSIKETQYF. In DNA, the CDR3 is TGTGCCAGCAGCTTGAAGACTAGCATAAAAGAGACCCAGTACTTC.

The V gene is TRBV5-4, the J gene TRBJ1-4; D is perhaps TRBD1 (6 bases). This CDR3 has 18 amino acids. Trimming cost V 4 bases and J 5 bases, with 24 bases left between them. The germline CDR1 and CDR2 sequences are SGHNT and YYREEE (reference sequence). The CDR3 nucleotides are TGTGCCAGCAGCAAAGGATCCGGGACACCTGCCATAAATGAAAAACTGTTTTTT. Residues: CASSKGSGTPAINEKLFF. The full variable domain, completed using reference TRBV5-4 and TRBJ1-4, is ETGVTQSPTHLIKTRGQQVTLRCSSQSGHNTVSWYQQALGQGPQFIFQYYREEENGRGNFPPRFSGLQFPNYSSELNVNALELDDSALYLCASSKGSGTPAINEKLFFGSGTQLSVL.

The chain joins TRBV19 to TRBJ2-1; possibly TRBD1 for D (5 bases). V was trimmed by 5 bases and J by 10 bases, leaving 24 bases between them. Germline V gives CDR1 LNHDA, CDR2 SQIVND (reference sequence). The CDR3 is made up of 16 amino acids. The CDR3 protein is CASSSRRAGPKGEQFF. CDR3 nucleotide sequence: TGTGCCAGTAGTTCTCGAAGGGCAGGACCCAAGGGGGAGCAGTTCTTC.

In its sample, this clone was seen a few times. The rearrangement uses TRBV4-3 and TRBJ1-3; no definite D call. The CDR3 length is 17 residues. Germline assignment: CDR1 LGHNA and CDR2 YSLEER. Trimming left V 2 bases short and J 0 bases short, with 14 bases between. The CDR3 protein is CASSQRVRLDSGNTIYF. DNA of the CDR3: TGCGCCAGCAGCCAACGGGTGAGGCTAGACTCTGGAAACACCATATATTTT.

The chain has TRBV30 and TRBJ1-5; no firm D call. Germline CDR1 reads GTSNPN; CDR2 reads SVGIG (reference sequence). This CDR3 has 13 amino acids. V lost 3 bases and J lost 0, with 6 bases in between. The CDR3 DNA reads as TGTGCCTGGAGCAGGAATAGCAATCAGCCCCAGCATTTT. Protein sequence: CAWSRNSNQPQHF.

The chain joins TRBV28 to TRBJ2-7; TRBD1 is a possible D gene (6 bases). Germline values: CDR1 MDHEN, CDR2 SYDVKM. This CDR3 has 15 residues. The V end lost 5 bases, the J end lost 0 bases, and 14 bases lay between the germline ends. CDR3 protein: CASSIQGTNSYEQYF. For the CDR3, the DNA is TGTGCCAGCAGTATACAGGGAACGAACTCCTACGAGCAGTACTTC.

The rearrangement links TRBV7-8 to TRBJ1-2, with D hard to call. The CDR3 has 13 amino acids. Germline values: CDR1 SGHVS, CDR2 FQNEAQ. Trimming removed 3 bases at V and 2 bases at J, with 7 bases between. In DNA, the CDR3 is TGTGCCAGCAGCTTTAGAGAAAACTATGGCTACACCTTC. It encodes CASSFRENYGYTF.

The chain has TRBV9 and TRBJ2-5; the match to TRBD2 covers 13 bases. Germline assignment: CDR1 SGDLS and CDR2 YYNGEE. J was trimmed by 5 bases and V by 3 bases; bases with no gene match: 7. The CDR3 covers 16 residues. The CDR3 DNA reads TGTGCCAGCAGCGCAGGACTAGCGGGGGTAGGGGAGACCCAGTACTTC. It codes for CASSAGLAGVGETQYF.

A remark on this clone: The junction does not match germline at one end; this may be a read error. V gene TRBV4-1 combines with J gene TRBJ1-2, with 7 bases aligning to TRBD1. Looked up from germline, CDR1 is MGHRA and CDR2 is YSYEKL. This CDR3 contains 13 residues. The CDR3 DNA sequence: TGCGCCAGCAGCCAAGAGACCCACGTGGGGACAGACTTC. It encodes CASSQETHVGTDF.

The chain links TRBV7-7 to TRBJ2-5, with 8 bases lining up with TRBD2. Trimming at V came to 3 bases and at J to 4 bases, leaving 7 bases not matched to a gene. The CDR3 sequence is 15 residues long. Germline V gene lookup returns CDR1 SSHAT and CDR2 FNYEAQ (reference sequence). For the CDR3, the DNA is TGTGCCAGCAGCTTTGCTCCCCTAGCGGGAGAGACCCAGTACTTC. It is translated as CASSFAPLAGETQYF. Full variable domain (remainder filled in from reference TRBV7-7 and TRBJ2-5): GAGVSQSPRYKVTKRGQDVTLRCDPISSHATLYWYQQALGQGPEFLTYFNYEAQPDKSGLPSDRFSAERPEGSISTLTIQRTEQRDSAMYRCASSFAPLAGETQYFGPGTRLLVL.

The chain combines TRBV15 with TRBJ2-3, with TRBD1 matching over 7 bases. The CDR3 spans 16 residues. Trimming removed 1 base from V and 4 bases from J; junction bases left unmatched: 8. The V gene's germline CDR1 is LNHNV and CDR2 YYDKDF (reference sequence). CDR3 nucleotides: TGTGCCACCAGCAGAGGGCCAGGGGGATCGTCAGATACGCAGTATTTT. Residues: CATSRGPGGSSDTQYF.

This clone has only one observation. A read error may account for a junction end that differs from germline. This chain uses TRBV18 with TRBJ1-1; D remains unclear. This CDR3 contains 14 residues. The germline V gene encodes CDR1 KGHSH and CDR2 LQKENI. The CDR3 region has the DNA TGTGCCAGCTCACCCCGCGATGGCGACACCGAAGCTTTCTTT. Its protein product is CASSPRDGDTEAFF.

In DNA form, the CDR3 reads TGTGCCAGCAGATTCTCGGCGGGGTCCACAGATACGCAGTATTTT. Encoded protein: CASRFSAGSTDTQYF. The rearrangement uses TRBV6-4 and TRBJ2-3, with TRBD2 as a possible D gene (6 bases). Trimming stripped 6 bases from V and 2 bases from J, with 15 bases between. CDR3 size: 15 residues. Germline CDR1 is MRHNA and CDR2 is SNTAGT.

The V call is TRBV29-1, the J call TRBJ2-5; 8 positions match TRBD1. V was clipped by 1 base and J by 2 bases; unmatched bases: 0. Per the germline V gene, CDR1 is SQVTM and CDR2 is ANQGSEA. The CDR3 runs 13 residues. Written as DNA, the CDR3 is TGCAGCGTTGAAGGACAGGGGCAAGAGACCCAGTACTTC. It yields the protein CSVEGQGQETQYF. Complete variable domain (other parts from reference TRBV29-1 and TRBJ2-5): SAVISQKPSRDICQRGTSLTIQCQVDSQVTMMFWYRQQPGQSLTLIATANQGSEATYESGFVIDKFPISRPNLTFSTLTVSNMSPEDSSIYLCSVEGQGQETQYFGPGTRLLVL.

The V gene is TRBV27, the J gene TRBJ1-1, with D unresolved. This CDR3 has 13 residues. Germline loops: CDR1 MNHEY, CDR2 SMNVEV (reference sequence). Trimming stripped 5 bases from V and 6 bases from J, with 13 bases between. CDR3 residues: CASSHGGSAEAFF. The DNA of the CDR3 is TGTGCCAGCAGTCACGGAGGGAGCGCTGAAGCTTTCTTT.

The CDR3 region has the DNA TGTGCCAGCAGCTCTAGGCTTACAGGGAATGAAAAACTGTTTTTT. This translates into CASSSRLTGNEKLFF. The chain combines TRBV7-9 with TRBJ1-4; D perhaps matches TRBD1 (6 bases). V was cut by 4 bases and J by 5 bases, with 14 bases left in between. The CDR3 has 15 amino acids. The V gene's germline CDR1 is SEHNR and CDR2 FQNEAQ (reference sequence). Supplemented by reference TRBV7-9 and TRBJ1-4, the full variable domain reads DTGVSQNPRHKITKRGQNVTFRCDPISEHNRLYWYRQTLGQGPEFLTYFQNEAQLEKSRLLSDRFSAERPKGSFSTLEIQRTEQGDSAMYLCASSSRLTGNEKLFFGSGTQLSVL.